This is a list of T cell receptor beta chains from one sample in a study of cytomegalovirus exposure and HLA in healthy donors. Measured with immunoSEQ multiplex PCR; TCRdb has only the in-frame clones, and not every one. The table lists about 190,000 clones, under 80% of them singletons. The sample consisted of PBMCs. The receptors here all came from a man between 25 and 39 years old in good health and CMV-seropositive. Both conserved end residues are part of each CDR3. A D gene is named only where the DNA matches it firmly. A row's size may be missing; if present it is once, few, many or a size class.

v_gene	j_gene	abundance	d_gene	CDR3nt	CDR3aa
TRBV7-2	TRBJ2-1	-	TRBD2	TGTGCCAGCAGCTCAAGGGGGTCGGGGGGGAACTACAATGAGCAGTTCTTC	CASSSRGSGGNYNEQFF
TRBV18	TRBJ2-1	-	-	TGTGCCAGCTCACCGAGGTACGGCTCCTACAATGAGCAGTTCTTC	CASSPRYGSYNEQFF
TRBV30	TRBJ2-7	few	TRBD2	TGTGCCTGGAGACTAGCGGGTCACTCCTACGAGCAGTACTTC	CAWRLAGHSYEQYF
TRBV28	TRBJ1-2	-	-	TGTGCCAGCAGTGACGATCGAGGGAACTATGGCTACACCTTC	CASSDDRGNYGYTF
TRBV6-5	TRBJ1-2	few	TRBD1	TGTGCCAGCAGGGGGACAGGGCTCACCTATGGCTACACCTTC	CASRGTGLTYGYTF
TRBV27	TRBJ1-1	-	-	TGTGCCAGCAGTTTGACAGTTAACACTGAAGCTTTCTTT	CASSLTVNTEAFF
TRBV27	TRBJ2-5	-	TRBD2	TGTGCCAGCAGTTTAAGACTAGCGGGAGGAGAGACCCAGTACTTC	CASSLRLAGGETQYF
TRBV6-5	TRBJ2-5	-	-	TGTGCCAGCAGTTCCAACAGGGAACGCCAAGAGACCCAGTACTTC	CASSSNRERQETQYF
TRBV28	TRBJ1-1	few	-	TGTGCCAGCAGTACAGGGATGAACACTGAAGCTTTCTTT	CASSTGMNTEAFF
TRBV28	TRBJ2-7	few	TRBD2	TGTGCCAGCAGCGGACAAGCGGGAGGGCCGTACGAGCAGTACTTC	CASSGQAGGPYEQYF
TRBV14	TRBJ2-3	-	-	TGTGCCAGCAGCCACGTTGTCGATACGCAGTATTTT	CASSHVVDTQYF
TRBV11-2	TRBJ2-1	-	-	TGTGCCAGCAGCCGCCCGGGGGGCCGGAATGAGCAGTTCTTC	CASSRPGGRNEQFF
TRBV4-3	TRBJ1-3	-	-	TGCGCCAGCAGCCAAGCGAGGCAGGGTCAAAACACCATATATTTT	CASSQARQGQNTIYF
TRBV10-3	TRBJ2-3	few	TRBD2	TGTGCCATCACCGATGGGACTAGCGGGGGAAATACGCAGTATTTT	CAITDGTSGGNTQYF
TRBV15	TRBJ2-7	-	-	TGTGCCACCAGCAGAGATATCGCAGGGGACCACGAGCAGTACTTC	CATSRDIAGDHEQYF
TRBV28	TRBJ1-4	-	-	TGTGCCAGCAGCCCCTCGGGACATAGTTCACCAAAACTGTTTTTT	CASSPSGHSSPKLFF
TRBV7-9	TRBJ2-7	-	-	TGTGCCAGCAGCTTAGCTGGGGGCCTTATTTACGAGCAGTACTTC	CASSLAGGLIYEQYF
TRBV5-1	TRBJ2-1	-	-	TGCGCCAGCAGCTTGGGGGTCCGAGGTGAGCAGTTCTTC	CASSLGVRGEQFF
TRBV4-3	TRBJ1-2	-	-	TGCGCCAGCAGCCAAGATACGCGGGGGACTGACTATGGCTACACCTTC	CASSQDTRGTDYGYTF
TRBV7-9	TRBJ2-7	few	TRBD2	TGTGCCAGCAGTCCCGGACTAGCGGGAGGGCGGTACGAGCAGTACTTC	CASSPGLAGGRYEQYF
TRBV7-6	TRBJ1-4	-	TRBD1	TGTGCCAGCAGCCAAGACAGGGGATCGCAACTGTTTTTT	CASSQDRGSQLFF
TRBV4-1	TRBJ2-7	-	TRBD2	TGCGCCAGCAGCCAACTAGTAGGGAGCGGGAGCTCCTACGAGCAGTACTTC	CASSQLVGSGSSYEQYF
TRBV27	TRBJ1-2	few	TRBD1	TGTGCCAGCAGTTTTATTCAGGGGGGCTATGGCTACACCTTC	CASSFIQGGYGYTF
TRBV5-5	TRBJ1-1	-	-	TGTGCCAGCAGCTTGATTCCAGGGAACACTGAAGCTTTCTTT	CASSLIPGNTEAFF
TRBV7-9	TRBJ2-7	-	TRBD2	TGTTCCAGCAGCTTGGTCCTAGCGGGAGGGAGGGAGCAGTACTTC	CSSSLVLAGGREQYF
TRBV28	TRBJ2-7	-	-	TGTGCCAGCAGCTCCCCCCGCGATCGGGGCTCCTACGAGCAGTACTTC	CASSSPRDRGSYEQYF
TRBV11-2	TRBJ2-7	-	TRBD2	TGTGCCAGCAGCCTGGCCGAGAGTAGCGGGACATACGAGCAGTACTTC	CASSLAESSGTYEQYF
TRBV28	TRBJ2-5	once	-	TGTGCCAGCAGTTTAGCGGGGAACCAAGAGACCCAGTACTTC	CASSLAGNQETQYF
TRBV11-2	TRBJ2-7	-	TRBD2	TGTGCCAGCAGCTCCAGACTAGCGACCTACGAGCAGTACTTC	CASSSRLATYEQYF
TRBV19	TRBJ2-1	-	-	TGTGCCAGTAGTCGCTTAGCGAGCTCCTACAATGAGCAGTTCTTC	CASSRLASSYNEQFF
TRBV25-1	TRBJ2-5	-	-	TGTGCCAGCAGTGAATTTGGCGGCAGGGATACAGAGACCCAGTACTTC	CASSEFGGRDTETQYF
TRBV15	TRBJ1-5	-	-	TGTGCCACCAGCAGCAGCGGCATCCGGCCCCAGCATTTT	CATSSSGIRPQHF
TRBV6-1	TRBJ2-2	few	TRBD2	TGTGCCACCATTCTAGCGGGAGGCAACACCGGGGAGCTGTTTTTT	CATILAGGNTGELFF
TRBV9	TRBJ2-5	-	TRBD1	TGTGCCAGCAGCGTAGCCGGGACAGGGGAAGAGACCCAGTACTTC	CASSVAGTGEETQYF
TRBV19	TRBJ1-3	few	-	TGTGCCAGTAGTATAGGGACAGTAACTGGAAACACCATATATTTT	CASSIGTVTGNTIYF
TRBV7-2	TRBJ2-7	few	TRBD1	TGTGCCAGCAGCTACGATTACCCCGGGACAGCTTCCCCATCATACGAGCAGTACTTC	CASSYDYPGTASPSYEQYF
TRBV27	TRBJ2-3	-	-	TGTGCCAGCACCGGACCCCCCCGTGGTGGCAGGGGTACTGATACGCAGTATTTT	CASTGPPRGGRGTDTQYF
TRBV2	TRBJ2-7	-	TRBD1	TGTGCCAGCAGTGCGGACAGGGCATCCTACGAGCAGTACTTC	CASSADRASYEQYF
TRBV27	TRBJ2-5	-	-	TGTGCCAGCAGGAGAAGTAACCAAGAGACCCAGTACTTC	CASRRSNQETQYF
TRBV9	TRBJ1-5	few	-	TGTGCCAGCAGCGTAGAGGGAGGCAATCAGCCCCAGCATTTT	CASSVEGGNQPQHF
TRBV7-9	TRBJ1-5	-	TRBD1	TGTGCCAGCAGCTTAGGGGACAGACAAAATCAGCCCCAGCATTTT	CASSLGDRQNQPQHF
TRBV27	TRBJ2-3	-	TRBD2	TGTGCCAGGTCTCCTCAGGGACTAGCGACTCCAAAAGAACCCACAGATACGCAGTATTTT	CARSPQGLATPKEPTDTQYF
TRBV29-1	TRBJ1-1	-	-	TGCAGCGTTGAAAGGGGACAAATGAACACTGAAGCTTTCTTT	CSVERGQMNTEAFF
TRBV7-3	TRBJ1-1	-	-	TGTGCCAGCAGCCTCCAGGGAAACACTGAAGCTTTCTTT	CASSLQGNTEAFF
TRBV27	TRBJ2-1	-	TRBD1	TGTGCCAGCAGCGTCGGAACAGGGGTTTACAATGAGCAGTTCTTC	CASSVGTGVYNEQFF
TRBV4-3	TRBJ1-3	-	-	TGCGCCAGCAGCCAGGCAGACAGGTTCCCCTCTGGAAACACCATATATTTT	CASSQADRFPSGNTIYF